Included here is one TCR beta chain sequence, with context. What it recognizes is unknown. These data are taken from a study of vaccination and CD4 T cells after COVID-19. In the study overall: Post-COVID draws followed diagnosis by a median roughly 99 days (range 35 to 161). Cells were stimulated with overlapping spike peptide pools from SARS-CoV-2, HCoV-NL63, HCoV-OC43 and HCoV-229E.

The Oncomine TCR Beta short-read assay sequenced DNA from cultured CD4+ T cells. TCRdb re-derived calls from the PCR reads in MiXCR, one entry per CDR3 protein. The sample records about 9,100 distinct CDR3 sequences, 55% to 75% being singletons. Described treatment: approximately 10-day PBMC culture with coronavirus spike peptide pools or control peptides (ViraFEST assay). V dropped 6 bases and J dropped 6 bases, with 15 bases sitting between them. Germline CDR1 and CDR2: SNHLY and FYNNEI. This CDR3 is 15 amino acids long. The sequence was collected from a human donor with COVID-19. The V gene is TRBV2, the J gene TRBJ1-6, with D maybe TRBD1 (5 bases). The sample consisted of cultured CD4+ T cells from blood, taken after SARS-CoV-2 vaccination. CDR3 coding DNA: TGTGCCAGCAGGATAGTTCAGGGAGGTAATTCACCCCTCCACTTT. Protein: CASRIVQGGNSPLHF.